The sequence of this TCR beta chain was determined in a study of blood T cell repertoires in COVID-19. The CDR3 is made up of 14 amino acids. Germline CDR1 is SGHAT and CDR2 is FQNNGV. Deletions cut 5 bases from V and 4 bases from J, with 9 bases between. This clone was observed a handful of times. The protocol was immunoSEQ multiplex PCR, while the TCRdb copy is restricted to in-frame clones and leaves out a portion. This sample has more than 200,000 clones, with roughly 86% found just once. The V call is TRBV11-2, the J call TRBJ1-6; no clear D gene. The TCR was taken from a woman aged 55-70 years with COVID-19, enrolled during active disease. Specimen: peripheral blood. The CDR3 region is CASSHGVYNSPLHF. The CDR3 DNA reads TGTGCCAGCAGCCACGGAGTTTATAATTCACCCCTCCACTTT.